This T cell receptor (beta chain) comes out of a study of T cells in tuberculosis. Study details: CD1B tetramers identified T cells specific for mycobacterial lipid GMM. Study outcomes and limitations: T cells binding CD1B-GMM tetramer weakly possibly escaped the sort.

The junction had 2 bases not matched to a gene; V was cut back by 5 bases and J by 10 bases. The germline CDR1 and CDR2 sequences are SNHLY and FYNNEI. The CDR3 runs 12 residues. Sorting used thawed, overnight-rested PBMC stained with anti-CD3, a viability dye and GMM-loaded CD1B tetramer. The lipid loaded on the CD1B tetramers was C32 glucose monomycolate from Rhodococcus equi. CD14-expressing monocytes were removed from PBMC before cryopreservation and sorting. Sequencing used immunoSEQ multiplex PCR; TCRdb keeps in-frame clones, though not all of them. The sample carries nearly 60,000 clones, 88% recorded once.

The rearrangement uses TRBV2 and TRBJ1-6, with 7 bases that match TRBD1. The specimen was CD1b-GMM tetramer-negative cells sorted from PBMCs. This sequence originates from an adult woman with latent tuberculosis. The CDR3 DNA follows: TGTGCCAGCAGTACAGGGGTGTCACCCCTCCACTTT. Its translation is CASSTGVSPLHF.